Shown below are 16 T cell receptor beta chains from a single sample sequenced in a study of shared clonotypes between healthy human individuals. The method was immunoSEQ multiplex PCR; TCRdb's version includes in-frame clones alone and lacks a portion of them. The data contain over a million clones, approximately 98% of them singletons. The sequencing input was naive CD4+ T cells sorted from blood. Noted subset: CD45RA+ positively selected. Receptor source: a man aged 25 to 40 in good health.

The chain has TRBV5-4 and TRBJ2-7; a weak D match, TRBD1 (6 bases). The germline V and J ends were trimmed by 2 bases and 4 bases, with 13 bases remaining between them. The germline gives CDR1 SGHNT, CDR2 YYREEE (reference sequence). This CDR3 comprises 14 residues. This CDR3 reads CASSFEGELYEQYF. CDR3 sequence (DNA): TGTGCCAGCAGCTTTGAGGGGGAGCTTTACGAGCAGTACTTC.

As DNA, the CDR3 is TGTGCCAGCAGCTCAACTAGCGGGAGGGCCCGGGAGCAGTTCTTC. As protein: CASSSTSGRAREQFF. The chain employs TRBV5-4 and TRBJ2-1; 13 positions agree with TRBD2. In germline, CDR1 is SGHNT, CDR2 YYREEE (reference sequence). The CDR3 has 15 amino acids. V dropped 3 bases and J dropped 10; count of bases not matched to a gene: 7.

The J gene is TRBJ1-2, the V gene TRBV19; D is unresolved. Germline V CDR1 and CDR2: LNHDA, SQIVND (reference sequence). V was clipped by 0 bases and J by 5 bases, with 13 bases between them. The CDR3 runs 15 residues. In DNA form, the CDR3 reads TGTGCCAGTAGTATAGATACCTCTGCGATTTATGGCTACACCTTC. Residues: CASSIDTSAIYGYTF.

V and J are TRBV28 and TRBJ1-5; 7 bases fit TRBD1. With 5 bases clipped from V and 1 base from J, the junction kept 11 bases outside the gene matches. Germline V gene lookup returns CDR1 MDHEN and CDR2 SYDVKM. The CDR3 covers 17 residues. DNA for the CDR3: TGTGCCAGCAGTCAACGAACAGGGGCATGGAGCAATCAGCCCCAGCATTTT. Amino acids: CASSQRTGAWSNQPQHF.

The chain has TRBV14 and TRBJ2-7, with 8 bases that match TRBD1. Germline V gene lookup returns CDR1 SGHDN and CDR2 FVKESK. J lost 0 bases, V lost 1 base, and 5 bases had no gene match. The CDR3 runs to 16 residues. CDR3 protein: CASSQAGTGFSYEQYF. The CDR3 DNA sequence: TGTGCCAGCAGCCAAGCCGGGACAGGTTTCTCCTACGAGCAGTACTTC.

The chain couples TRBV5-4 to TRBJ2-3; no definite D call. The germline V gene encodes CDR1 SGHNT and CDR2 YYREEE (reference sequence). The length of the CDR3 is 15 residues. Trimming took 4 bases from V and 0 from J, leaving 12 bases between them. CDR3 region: CASSTAPRSTDTQYF. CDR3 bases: TGTGCCAGCAGCACAGCGCCAAGGAGCACAGATACGCAGTATTTT.

CDR3 DNA: TGTGCCACCAGCAGTCATCGACCCCAGGGTTACAATGAGCAGTTCTTC. Translated, it gives CATSSHRPQGYNEQFF. The J gene is TRBJ2-1, the V gene TRBV15; D might be TRBD1 (5 bases). The germline CDR1 and CDR2 sequences are LNHNV and YYDKDF (reference sequence). Trimming removed 3 bases at V and 4 bases at J, with 16 bases between. This CDR3 contains 16 residues.

Here the CDR3 DNA reads TGTGCCAGTAGTGGCTCTTACAACACCGGGGAGCTGTTTTTT. Protein sequence: CASSGSYNTGELFF. The chain carries TRBV19 and TRBJ2-2; D not resolved. This CDR3 has 14 amino acids. V was trimmed by 5 bases and J by 2 bases, leaving 9 bases between them. CDR1 is LNHDA and CDR2 is SQIVND in the germline V gene (reference sequence).

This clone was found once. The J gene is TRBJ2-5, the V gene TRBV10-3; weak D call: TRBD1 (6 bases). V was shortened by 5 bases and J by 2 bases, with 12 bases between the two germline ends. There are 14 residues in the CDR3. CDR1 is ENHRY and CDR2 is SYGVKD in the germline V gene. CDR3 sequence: CAISHPGVQETQYF. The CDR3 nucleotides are TGTGCCATCAGTCACCCAGGGGTGCAAGAGACCCAGTACTTC.

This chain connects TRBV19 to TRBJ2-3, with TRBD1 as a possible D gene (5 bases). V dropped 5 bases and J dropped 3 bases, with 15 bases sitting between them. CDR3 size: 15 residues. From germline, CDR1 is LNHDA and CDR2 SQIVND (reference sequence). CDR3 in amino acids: CASSLQGALTDTQYF. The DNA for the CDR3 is TGTGCCAGTAGTTTACAAGGGGCGCTGACAGATACGCAGTATTTT.

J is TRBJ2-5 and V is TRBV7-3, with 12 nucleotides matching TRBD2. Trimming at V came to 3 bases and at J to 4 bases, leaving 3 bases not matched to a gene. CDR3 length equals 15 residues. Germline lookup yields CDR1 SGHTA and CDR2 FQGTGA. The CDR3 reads CASSFLAGGPETQYF. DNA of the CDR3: TGTGCCAGCAGCTTTCTAGCGGGAGGGCCAGAGACCCAGTACTTC.

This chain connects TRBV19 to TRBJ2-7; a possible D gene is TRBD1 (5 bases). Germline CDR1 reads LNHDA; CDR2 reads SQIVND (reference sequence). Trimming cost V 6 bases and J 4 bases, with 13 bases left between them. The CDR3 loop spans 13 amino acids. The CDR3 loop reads CASRSRGGYEQYF. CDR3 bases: TGTGCCAGTAGATCAAGGGGTGGGTACGAGCAGTACTTC. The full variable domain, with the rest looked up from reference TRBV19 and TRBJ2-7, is DGGITQSPKYLFRKEGQNVTLSCEQNLNHDAMYWYRQDPGQGLRLIYYSQIVNDFQKGDIAEGYSVSREKKESFPLTVTSAQKNPTAFYLCASRSRGGYEQYFGPGTRLTVT.

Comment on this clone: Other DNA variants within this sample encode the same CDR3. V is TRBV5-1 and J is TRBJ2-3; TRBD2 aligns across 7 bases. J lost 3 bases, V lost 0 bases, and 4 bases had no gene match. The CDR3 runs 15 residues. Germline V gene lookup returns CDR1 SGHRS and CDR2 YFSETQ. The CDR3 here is CASSLGAGRTDTQYF. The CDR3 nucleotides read TGCGCCAGCAGCTTGGGAGCGGGAAGGACAGATACGCAGTATTTT.

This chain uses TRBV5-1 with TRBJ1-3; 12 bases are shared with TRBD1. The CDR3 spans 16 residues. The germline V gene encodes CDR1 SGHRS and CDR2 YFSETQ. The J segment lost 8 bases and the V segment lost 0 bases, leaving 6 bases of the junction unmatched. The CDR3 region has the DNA TGCGCCAGCAGCTTGGTCCCGGGACAGGGGGCAGACACCATATATTTT. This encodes CASSLVPGQGADTIYF.

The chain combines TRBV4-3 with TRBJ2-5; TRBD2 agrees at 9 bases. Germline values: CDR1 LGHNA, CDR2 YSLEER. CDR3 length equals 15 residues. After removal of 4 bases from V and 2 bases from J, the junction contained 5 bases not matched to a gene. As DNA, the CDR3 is TGCGCCAGCAGCCCGTTGACTAGCGGACAAGAGACCCAGTACTTC. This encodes CASSPLTSGQETQYF.

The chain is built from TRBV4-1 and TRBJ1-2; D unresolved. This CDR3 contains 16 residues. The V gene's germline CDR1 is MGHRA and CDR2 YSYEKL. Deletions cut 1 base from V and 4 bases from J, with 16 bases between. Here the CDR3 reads CASSQVLGNIAYGYTF. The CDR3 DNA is TGCGCCAGCAGCCAAGTTTTAGGGAATATCGCCTATGGCTACACCTTC.